Listed here are 25 T cell receptor beta chains from one sample, sequenced in a study of blood T cell repertoires in COVID-19. TCRdb's copy holds only in-frame clones and misses some; the assay was immunoSEQ multiplex PCR. The sample has roughly 200,000 clones; 65% to 85% are singletons. Sequencing input: peripheral blood. The receptors originated from a woman under 40 with COVID-19, enrolled during active disease.

The chain employs TRBV7-9 and TRBJ1-1, with 8 bases aligning to TRBD1. CDR3 length: 15 amino acids. V lost 4 bases and J lost 1; bases outside the gene matches: 5. The germline V gene has CDR1 SEHNR and CDR2 FQNEAQ (reference sequence). This CDR3 reads CASSSTGTGNTEAFF. For the CDR3, the DNA is TGTGCCAGCAGCTCGACCGGGACAGGGAACACTGAAGCTTTCTTT.

V is TRBV6-2 or TRBV6-3 and J is TRBJ1-1, with 9 positions matching TRBD1. The V gene's germline CDR1 is MNHEY and CDR2 SVGEGT. Unmatched junction bases numbered 3, after V lost 4 bases and J lost 3 bases. The CDR3 totals 14 residues. Here the CDR3 reads CASSFNRGHTEAFF. The CDR3 DNA reads TGTGCCAGCAGTTTTAACAGGGGGCACACTGAAGCTTTCTTT.

The CDR3 reads CASSQVVLPRAEAFF. The DNA for the CDR3 is TGCGCCAGCAGCCAAGTGGTCCTTCCGAGGGCTGAAGCTTTCTTT. The chain has TRBV4-1 and TRBJ1-1; D is unclear. The CDR3 extends over 15 amino acids. The ends were cut back, 1 base at V and 6 bases at J, with 15 bases in the middle. Germline CDR1 and CDR2: MGHRA and YSYEKL.

In this sample, this clone turned up a few times. The J gene is TRBJ1-1, the V gene TRBV7-2; unclear D gene. This CDR3 comprises 14 residues. Deletions cut 3 bases from V and 4 bases from J, with 12 bases between. Germline loops: CDR1 SGHTA, CDR2 FQGNSA. CDR3 residues: CASSFLTGATEAFF. The DNA for the CDR3 is TGTGCCAGCAGCTTTTTGACCGGAGCCACTGAAGCTTTCTTT.

This clone showed up just a few times. This chain uses TRBV5-1 with TRBJ1-3; D might be TRBD1 (5 bases). The CDR3 has 15 amino acids. The V gene's germline CDR1 is SGHRS and CDR2 YFSETQ. V gave up 4 bases and J gave up 4 bases, with 15 bases separating them. The CDR3 DNA follows: TGCGCCAGCAGCGTTCCATCAGGGTCAGGAAACACCATATATTTT. Translating it yields CASSVPSGSGNTIYF.

This clone was found once. The chain joins TRBV19 to TRBJ1-1; 9 bases fit TRBD1. V lost 7 bases to trimming and J lost 0 bases; unmatched junction nucleotides: 9. The CDR3 is 16 amino acids. In germline, CDR1 is LNHDA, CDR2 SQIVND (reference sequence). In nucleotides, the CDR3 is TGTGCCAGTAATTATACAGGGGGCCGGATGAACACTGAAGCTTTCTTT. Amino acid sequence: CASNYTGGRMNTEAFF.

This chain connects TRBV24-1 to TRBJ2-2; TRBD2 is a possible D gene (6 bases). The CDR3 extends over 14 amino acids. Trimming stripped 9 bases from V and 3 bases from J, with 13 bases between. Germline values: CDR1 KGHDR, CDR2 SFDVKD. CDR3 sequence: CATSDGRDTGELFF. CDR3 coding DNA: TGTGCCACCTCTGACGGGAGAGACACCGGGGAGCTGTTTTTT.

The chain uses TRBV9 and TRBJ1-1; weak D call: TRBD1 (6 bases). V dropped 2 bases and J dropped 2 bases, with 13 bases sitting between them. Germline lookup yields CDR1 SGDLS and CDR2 YYNGEE. CDR3 length equals 15 residues. The CDR3 DNA reads as TGTGCCAGCAGCGTGTGGGGGCGTGATAACACTGAAGCTTTCTTT. Amino acids: CASSVWGRDNTEAFF.

CDR3 sequence reads: CASSWTAEETQYF. The CDR3 DNA reads as TGTGCCAGCAGCTGGACAGCGGAAGAGACCCAGTACTTC. The chain joins TRBV7-3 to TRBJ2-5; possibly TRBD1 for D (6 bases). The CDR3 is 13 amino acids. Between the trimmed V and J ends, which lost 4 bases and 3 bases, there was a span of 9 bases. Germline CDR1 is SGHTA and CDR2 is FQGTGA. The full variable domain, in which reference TRBV7-3 and TRBJ2-5 provide the parts outside the CDR3, is GAGVSQTPSNKVTEKGKYVELRCDPISGHTALYWYRQSLGQGPEFLIYFQGTGAADDSGLPNDRFFAVRPEGSVSTLKIQRTERGDSAVYLCASSWTAEETQYFGPGTRLLVL.

This clone was picked up one time. The chain has TRBV7-9 and TRBJ1-6; 9 nucleotides agree with TRBD1. The CDR3 length is 14 residues. V lost 4 bases, J lost 6 bases, and 1 base stayed unmatched. Germline V lookup: CDR1 SEHNR, CDR2 FQNEAQ (reference sequence). The CDR3 coding sequence is TGTGCCAGCAGCTCGGGACAGGGTAATTCACCCCTCCACTTT. It yields the protein CASSSGQGNSPLHF.

The chain employs TRBV29-1 and TRBJ1-1; 8 nucleotides align to TRBD1. V was pared by 5 bases and J by 3 bases, with 8 bases of the junction left unmatched. The CDR3 totals 14 residues. The germline V gene encodes CDR1 SQVTM and CDR2 ANQGSEA. CDR3 bases: TGCAGCGTTTCCCAGGGGGCGCGGGACACTGAAGCTTTCTTT. Amino acid sequence: CSVSQGARDTEAFF. Together with reference TRBV29-1 and TRBJ1-1, the CDR3 gives the full variable domain: SAVISQKPSRDICQRGTSLTIQCQVDSQVTMMFWYRQQPGQSLTLIATANQGSEATYESGFVIDKFPISRPNLTFSTLTVSNMSPEDSSIYLCSVSQGARDTEAFFGQGTRLTVV.

The rearrangement joins TRBV7-9 to TRBJ1-4, with TRBD1 identical over 7 bases. Germline V gene data show CDR1 as SEHNR and CDR2 as FQNEAQ (reference sequence). The CDR3 spans 13 residues. V gave up 0 bases and J gave up 10 bases; unmatched junction bases: 2. The DNA for the CDR3 is TGTGCCAGCAGCTTAGCCCAGGGGGTAAAACTGTTTTTT. Translating gives CASSLAQGVKLFF. The whole variable domain, remainder taken from reference TRBV7-9 and TRBJ1-4, is DTGVSQNPRHKITKRGQNVTFRCDPISEHNRLYWYRQTLGQGPEFLTYFQNEAQLEKSRLLSDRFSAERPKGSFSTLEIQRTEQGDSAMYLCASSLAQGVKLFFGSGTQLSVL.

On this clone: This specimen includes other DNA sequences encoding the same CDR3. The V gene is TRBV7-9, the J gene TRBJ2-7; D possibly corresponds to TRBD2 (6 bases). The CDR3 sequence is 14 residues long. Germline V gives CDR1 SEHNR, CDR2 FQNEAQ (reference sequence). Deletions cut 0 bases from V and 0 bases from J, with 6 bases between. For the CDR3, the DNA is TGTGCCAGCAGCTTAGCGGGGGGCTCCTACGAGCAGTACTTC. It encodes CASSLAGGSYEQYF.

A word on this clone: The identical CDR3 is also encoded by other nucleotide sequences in the sample. The chain combines TRBV9 with TRBJ1-3; D is ambiguous. V gave up 0 bases and J gave up 1 base, with 8 bases separating them. CDR3 length: 15 residues. Germline V lookup: CDR1 SGDLS, CDR2 YYNGEE. The CDR3 spells CASSVGGASGNTIYF. CDR3 DNA sequence: TGTGCCAGCAGCGTAGGAGGCGCTTCTGGAAACACCATATATTTT.

The chain employs TRBV15 and TRBJ1-2; no definite D call. Germline V gene data show CDR1 as LNHNV and CDR2 as YYDKDF (reference sequence). With 4 bases removed from V and 3 bases from J, the gap between germline ends came to 12 bases. The CDR3 extends over 14 amino acids. Here the CDR3 reads CATSKRTVDYGYTF. The DNA of the CDR3 is TGTGCCACCAGCAAACGGACTGTTGACTATGGCTACACCTTC.

V and J are TRBV28 and TRBJ2-7, with 7 bases lining up with TRBD1. Germline V gene lookup returns CDR1 MDHEN and CDR2 SYDVKM. The junction had 12 bases not matched to a gene; V was cut back by 2 bases and J by 5 bases. CDR3 length equals 16 residues. CDR3 amino acids: CASSLPVTGESHEQYF. The CDR3 DNA reads as TGTGCCAGCAGTTTACCGGTAACAGGGGAGTCACACGAGCAGTACTTC.

In this sample, this clone turned up a few times. This chain joins TRBV19 and TRBJ1-5; 10 nucleotides match TRBD1. The V segment lost 5 bases and the J segment 6 bases; nucleotides outside the gene matches: 10. The CDR3 runs 16 residues. CDR1 and CDR2 from the germline V gene are LNHDA and SQIVND (reference sequence). The CDR3 sequence is CASSPQMTGGRQPQHF. CDR3 coding DNA: TGTGCCAGTAGTCCACAGATGACAGGGGGCCGTCAGCCCCAGCATTTT.

The chain couples TRBV6-6 to TRBJ1-6; TRBD1 is a possible D gene (5 bases). This CDR3 is built from 18 residues. The V gene lost 6 bases and the J gene lost 1 base, with 19 bases spanning the gap. The germline gives CDR1 MNHNY, CDR2 SVGAGI (reference sequence). CDR3 region: CASSRQTGVVSYNSPLHF. The CDR3 DNA reads as TGTGCCAGCAGCCGACAAACAGGTGTAGTGTCCTATAATTCACCCCTCCACTTT.

The chain uses TRBV18 and TRBJ1-1, with TRBD1 as a possible D gene (6 bases). Germline CDR1 reads KGHSH; CDR2 reads LQKENI. The CDR3 consists of 14 residues. Trimming stripped 6 bases from V and 11 bases from J, with 22 bases between. CDR3 nucleotides: TGTGCCAGCTCTCAATCGACAGGTCTCAACTGGGCTTTCTTT. Translating it yields CASSQSTGLNWAFF.

This sequence joins TRBV6-5 and TRBJ2-3; 10 positions match TRBD2. Germline lookup yields CDR1 MNHEY and CDR2 SVGAGI. The CDR3 covers 15 residues. V was pared by 10 bases and J by 0 bases, with 7 bases of the junction left unmatched. CDR3 in amino acids: CANRLLAGSTDTQYF. CDR3 sequence (DNA): TGTGCCAATCGACTACTAGCGGGGAGCACAGATACGCAGTATTTT.

V is TRBV6-6 and J is TRBJ1-2, with a possible D match to TRBD1 (6 bases). Per the germline V gene, CDR1 is MNHNY and CDR2 is SVGAGI (reference sequence). Trimming took off 0 bases at V and 3 bases at J, with 14 bases between the two ends. The CDR3 runs to 16 residues. This chain's CDR3 is CASSYSSLGADYGYTF. The CDR3 nucleotides are TGTGCCAGCAGTTACTCGAGTTTGGGGGCTGACTATGGCTACACCTTC.

The chain employs TRBV3-1 (or the pseudogene TRBV3-2) and TRBJ2-7; TRBD1 is a possible D gene (6 bases). The CDR3 has 15 amino acids. Per germline, CDR1 LGHDT and CDR2 YNNKEL (reference sequence). The V end was cut by 2 bases, the J end by 3 bases, with 14 bases between. The CDR3 loop reads CASSQQPGHNYEQYF. Here the CDR3 DNA reads TGTGCCAGCAGCCAACAACCGGGACATAACTACGAGCAGTACTTC.

The rearrangement joins TRBV27 to TRBJ2-1, with 13 bases lining up with TRBD2. J gave up 8 bases and V 2 bases, and 9 bases lay outside the gene matches. From germline, CDR1 is MNHEY and CDR2 SMNVEV (reference sequence). The CDR3 runs 17 residues. The CDR3 protein is CASSLILAGGPWDEQFF. In DNA, the CDR3 is TGTGCCAGCAGTTTAATACTAGCGGGAGGGCCTTGGGATGAGCAGTTCTTC.

This clone has a single count. The chain uses TRBV7-2 and TRBJ1-2; tentative D call: TRBD1 (6 bases). V shed 1 base and J shed 7 bases, with 10 bases lying between them. This CDR3 is built from 13 residues. Per the germline V gene, CDR1 is SGHTA and CDR2 is FQGNSA. The CDR3 spells CASSLDRVSGYTF. CDR3 in DNA: TGTGCCAGCAGCTTAGACAGGGTCAGTGGCTACACCTTC.

The chain recombines TRBV28 with TRBJ2-6; the match to TRBD1 covers 9 bases. The CDR3 consists of 16 residues. V shed 8 bases and J 11 bases; nucleotides not matched to a gene: 16. The germline V gene encodes CDR1 MDHEN and CDR2 SYDVKM. The CDR3 loop is CASLSSGTGLRDVLTF. The CDR3 region has the DNA TGTGCCAGCCTATCCTCTGGGACAGGGCTCCGAGACGTCCTGACTTTC.